This TCR beta chain was captured by sequencing in a study of blood T cell repertoires in COVID-19. Study details: Samples came from the United States, Italy and Spain, spanning acute and convalescent COVID-19. PBMCs, B-cell-depleted T cells, or T cells provided the cDNA or gDNA that made up the material.

How the authors handled the data: Estimates of nucleated cell counts were drawn from the amplification of reference gene primers. Generated by immunoSEQ multiplex PCR, the TCRdb table keeps only in-frame clones and is missing some. V, J and clone size reflect that table, while D and trimming were determined from the DNA. Among around 110,000 clones listed, 70% to 85% were seen once. About this clone itself: Other nucleotide sequences in the sample specify the same CDR3.

The ends lost 2 bases at V and 0 bases at J; junction bases unmatched: 2. CDR1 and CDR2 from the germline V gene are SGDLS and YYNGEE. The CDR3 is 15 amino acids. The chain is built from TRBV9 and TRBJ2-3; TRBD1 matches at 8 bases. The sequence came from a man in his sixties or seventies with active or convalescent COVID-19. The specimen was peripheral blood. The CDR3 is CASSVGQASTDTQYF. CDR3 sequence (DNA): TGTGCCAGCAGCGTGGGACAGGCTAGCACAGATACGCAGTATTTT.